Following are 17 T cell receptor beta chains from one sample sequenced in a study of blood T cell repertoires in COVID-19. TCRdb keeps only in-frame clones here, not all; method: immunoSEQ multiplex PCR. Seen here are 250,000 or so clones, 86% observed once, and the top ten hold 2.6%. Sequencing was carried out using PBMCs or T cells enriched from blood (not recorded which). The source of these receptors is a woman under 30 who had recovered from COVID-19.

The table lists this clone with a few counts. This sequence joins TRBV2 and TRBJ1-5, with D possibly TRBD1 on 5 matching bases. Germline values: CDR1 SNHLY, CDR2 FYNNEI. The CDR3 covers 14 residues. Trimming removed 5 bases at V and 3 bases at J, with 11 bases between. The CDR3 DNA sequence: TGTGCCAGCAGTTCCCAGGGCATCAATCAGCCCCAGCATTTT. Translating it yields CASSSQGINQPQHF.

The chain couples TRBV30 to TRBJ1-2; 7 bases fit TRBD1. The CDR3 runs 14 residues. Germline trimming cut 5 bases from V and 1 base from J; bases unmatched to any gene: 7. CDR1 GTSNPN and CDR2 SVGIG come from the germline V gene (reference sequence). CDR3 residues: CAWGGRDSNYGYTF. CDR3 nucleotide sequence: TGTGCCTGGGGCGGACGGGACAGTAACTATGGCTACACCTTC.

The genes are TRBV7-9 and TRBJ1-4, with D perhaps matching TRBD1 (6 bases). With 5 bases removed from V and 10 bases from J, the gap between germline ends came to 20 bases. The V gene's germline CDR1 is SEHNR and CDR2 FQNEAQ (reference sequence). CDR3 size: 15 residues. CDR3 DNA sequence: TGTGCCAGCAGCCCCCTCCAGGGGCATCTTGGAAAACTGTTTTTT. The encoded protein is CASSPLQGHLGKLFF.

The rearrangement links TRBV6-2 or TRBV6-3 to TRBJ2-3, with D maybe TRBD1 (6 bases). The germline V gene encodes CDR1 MNHEY and CDR2 SVGEGT. V lost 5 bases and J lost 2, with 14 bases in between. This CDR3 has 15 residues. The CDR3 loop reads CASSAGAPFTDTQYF. DNA for the CDR3: TGTGCCAGCAGTGCAGGGGCCCCTTTCACAGATACGCAGTATTTT.

The gene calls are TRBV7-9 and TRBJ2-3, with D perhaps TRBD1 (5 bases). Germline assignment: CDR1 SEHNR and CDR2 FQNEAQ (reference sequence). The CDR3 runs 13 residues. The germline V and J ends were trimmed by 4 bases and 4 bases, with 9 bases remaining between them. The DNA for the CDR3 is TGTGCCAGCAGCTCTCAGGGCGCAGATACGCAGTATTTT. Its protein is CASSSQGADTQYF.

V usage is TRBV2 and J usage is TRBJ1-2; possible D gene TRBD1, 5 bases. The germline gives CDR1 SNHLY, CDR2 FYNNEI. CDR3 length: 13 amino acids. V lost 6 bases to trimming and J lost 4 bases, with 12 bases between them. CDR3 sequence: CASSLGHLYGYTF. The DNA for the CDR3 is TGTGCCAGCAGCCTTGGACATCTCTATGGCTACACCTTC.

This chain connects TRBV5-8 to TRBJ2-2; TRBD1 agrees at 8 bases. Germline loops: CDR1 SGHTS, CDR2 YDEGEE. This CDR3 is built from 16 residues. Unmatched junction bases numbered 9, after V lost 4 bases and J lost 4 bases. This CDR3 is CASSTRQGKGTGELFF. The CDR3, as DNA: TGTGCCAGCAGCACTCGACAGGGGAAGGGCACCGGGGAGCTGTTTTTT.

V gene TRBV28 combines with J gene TRBJ1-2; D unresolved. This CDR3 spans 14 amino acids. Germline assignment: CDR1 MDHEN and CDR2 SYDVKM. The germline V and J ends were trimmed by 3 bases and 2 bases, with 10 bases remaining between them. CDR3 DNA sequence: TGTGCCAGCAGTTTGGGTGGCGGAAACTATGGCTACACCTTC. Its translation: CASSLGGGNYGYTF.

A single count supports this clone. The gene calls are TRBV5-4 and TRBJ2-2; TRBD2 matches 7 bases. The CDR3 spans 15 residues. J was trimmed by 5 bases and V by 0 bases; bases with no gene match: 4. CDR1 is SGHNT, CDR2 YYREEE, per germline (reference sequence). The CDR3 bases are TGTGCCAGCAGCTTGGATCGGCGGGGGACCGGGGAGCTGTTTTTT. This codes for CASSLDRRGTGELFF.

The V gene is TRBV28, the J gene TRBJ2-3; 8 bases map to TRBD2. CDR3 length: 15 residues. The germline V gene encodes CDR1 MDHEN and CDR2 SYDVKM. Trimming cost V 6 bases and J 1 base; bases outside gene matches: 6. The CDR3 nucleotides read TGTGCCAGCAGCTTGCGGCGGGAGGGCACAGATACGCAGTATTTT. This encodes CASSLRREGTDTQYF.

The rearrangement joins TRBV5-3 to TRBJ1-1, with TRBD1 matching 10 bases. TRBV5-3 is an ORF, with its function uncertain. The length of the CDR3 is 17 residues. V lost 4 bases to trimming and J lost 0 bases; unmatched junction nucleotides: 9. The CDR3 loop reads CARSRGDRGFLNTEAFF. In DNA form, the CDR3 reads TGTGCCAGAAGCCGTGGGGACAGGGGTTTCTTGAACACTGAAGCTTTCTTT.

The gene calls are TRBV2 and TRBJ1-5; D perhaps matches TRBD1 (5 bases). Trimming took 7 bases from V and 6 from J, leaving 13 bases between them. CDR3 size: 13 residues. Per germline, CDR1 SNHLY and CDR2 FYNNEI. The CDR3 is CASMPLGGQPQHF. The DNA for the CDR3 is TGTGCCAGCATGCCCCTCGGGGGTCAGCCCCAGCATTTT.

The chain couples TRBV7-9 to TRBJ1-4; perhaps TRBD1 as D (5 bases). Germline CDR1 reads SEHNR; CDR2 reads FQNEAQ (reference sequence). Trimming pared 3 bases from V and 4 bases from J, leaving 6 bases between. This CDR3 is 13 amino acids long. DNA of the CDR3: TGTGCCAGCAGCTTGACAGTTAATGAAAAACTGTTTTTT. This gives the protein CASSLTVNEKLFF.

Of note for this clone: Other DNA sequences in this specimen translate into the identical CDR3. The chain employs TRBV19 and TRBJ2-2, with TRBD1 as a possible D gene (5 bases). V lost 3 bases to trimming and J lost 2 bases, with 7 bases between them. There are 14 residues in the CDR3. Germline-derived CDR1 and CDR2 are LNHDA and SQIVND (reference sequence). The CDR3 DNA is TGTGCCAGTAGTATGGGGCCCAACACCGGGGAGCTGTTTTTT. It is translated as CASSMGPNTGELFF.

CDR3 region: CASIEAGGPYNEQFF. CDR3 nucleotide sequence: TGTGCCAGCATAGAGGCGGGAGGGCCCTACAATGAGCAGTTCTTC. This sequence joins TRBV28 and TRBJ2-1, with 9 nucleotides matching TRBD2. The CDR3 extends over 15 amino acids. Germline CDR1 MDHEN, CDR2 SYDVKM. V trimming: 7 bases; J trimming: 2 bases; junction bases outside the gene matches: 6.

The chain combines TRBV5-4 with TRBJ2-2; 11 bases match TRBD2. Germline loops: CDR1 SGHNT, CDR2 YYREEE (reference sequence). The CDR3 consists of 17 residues. The junction had 7 bases not matched to a gene; V was cut back by 4 bases and J by 2 bases. The CDR3: CASSAATSGGNTGELFF. CDR3 coding DNA: TGTGCCAGCAGCGCTGCCACTAGCGGGGGCAACACCGGGGAGCTGTTTTTT.

The chain links TRBV11-2 to TRBJ1-2; 8 nucleotides align to TRBD1. Losses at the gene ends were 4 bases for V and 5 bases for J; bases not matched to a gene: 9. The CDR3 runs 15 residues. Per the germline V gene, CDR1 is SGHAT and CDR2 is FQNNGV. The CDR3 spells CASSSGQGASYGYTF. CDR3 sequence (DNA): TGTGCCAGCAGCTCTGGACAGGGAGCTTCGTATGGCTACACCTTC.